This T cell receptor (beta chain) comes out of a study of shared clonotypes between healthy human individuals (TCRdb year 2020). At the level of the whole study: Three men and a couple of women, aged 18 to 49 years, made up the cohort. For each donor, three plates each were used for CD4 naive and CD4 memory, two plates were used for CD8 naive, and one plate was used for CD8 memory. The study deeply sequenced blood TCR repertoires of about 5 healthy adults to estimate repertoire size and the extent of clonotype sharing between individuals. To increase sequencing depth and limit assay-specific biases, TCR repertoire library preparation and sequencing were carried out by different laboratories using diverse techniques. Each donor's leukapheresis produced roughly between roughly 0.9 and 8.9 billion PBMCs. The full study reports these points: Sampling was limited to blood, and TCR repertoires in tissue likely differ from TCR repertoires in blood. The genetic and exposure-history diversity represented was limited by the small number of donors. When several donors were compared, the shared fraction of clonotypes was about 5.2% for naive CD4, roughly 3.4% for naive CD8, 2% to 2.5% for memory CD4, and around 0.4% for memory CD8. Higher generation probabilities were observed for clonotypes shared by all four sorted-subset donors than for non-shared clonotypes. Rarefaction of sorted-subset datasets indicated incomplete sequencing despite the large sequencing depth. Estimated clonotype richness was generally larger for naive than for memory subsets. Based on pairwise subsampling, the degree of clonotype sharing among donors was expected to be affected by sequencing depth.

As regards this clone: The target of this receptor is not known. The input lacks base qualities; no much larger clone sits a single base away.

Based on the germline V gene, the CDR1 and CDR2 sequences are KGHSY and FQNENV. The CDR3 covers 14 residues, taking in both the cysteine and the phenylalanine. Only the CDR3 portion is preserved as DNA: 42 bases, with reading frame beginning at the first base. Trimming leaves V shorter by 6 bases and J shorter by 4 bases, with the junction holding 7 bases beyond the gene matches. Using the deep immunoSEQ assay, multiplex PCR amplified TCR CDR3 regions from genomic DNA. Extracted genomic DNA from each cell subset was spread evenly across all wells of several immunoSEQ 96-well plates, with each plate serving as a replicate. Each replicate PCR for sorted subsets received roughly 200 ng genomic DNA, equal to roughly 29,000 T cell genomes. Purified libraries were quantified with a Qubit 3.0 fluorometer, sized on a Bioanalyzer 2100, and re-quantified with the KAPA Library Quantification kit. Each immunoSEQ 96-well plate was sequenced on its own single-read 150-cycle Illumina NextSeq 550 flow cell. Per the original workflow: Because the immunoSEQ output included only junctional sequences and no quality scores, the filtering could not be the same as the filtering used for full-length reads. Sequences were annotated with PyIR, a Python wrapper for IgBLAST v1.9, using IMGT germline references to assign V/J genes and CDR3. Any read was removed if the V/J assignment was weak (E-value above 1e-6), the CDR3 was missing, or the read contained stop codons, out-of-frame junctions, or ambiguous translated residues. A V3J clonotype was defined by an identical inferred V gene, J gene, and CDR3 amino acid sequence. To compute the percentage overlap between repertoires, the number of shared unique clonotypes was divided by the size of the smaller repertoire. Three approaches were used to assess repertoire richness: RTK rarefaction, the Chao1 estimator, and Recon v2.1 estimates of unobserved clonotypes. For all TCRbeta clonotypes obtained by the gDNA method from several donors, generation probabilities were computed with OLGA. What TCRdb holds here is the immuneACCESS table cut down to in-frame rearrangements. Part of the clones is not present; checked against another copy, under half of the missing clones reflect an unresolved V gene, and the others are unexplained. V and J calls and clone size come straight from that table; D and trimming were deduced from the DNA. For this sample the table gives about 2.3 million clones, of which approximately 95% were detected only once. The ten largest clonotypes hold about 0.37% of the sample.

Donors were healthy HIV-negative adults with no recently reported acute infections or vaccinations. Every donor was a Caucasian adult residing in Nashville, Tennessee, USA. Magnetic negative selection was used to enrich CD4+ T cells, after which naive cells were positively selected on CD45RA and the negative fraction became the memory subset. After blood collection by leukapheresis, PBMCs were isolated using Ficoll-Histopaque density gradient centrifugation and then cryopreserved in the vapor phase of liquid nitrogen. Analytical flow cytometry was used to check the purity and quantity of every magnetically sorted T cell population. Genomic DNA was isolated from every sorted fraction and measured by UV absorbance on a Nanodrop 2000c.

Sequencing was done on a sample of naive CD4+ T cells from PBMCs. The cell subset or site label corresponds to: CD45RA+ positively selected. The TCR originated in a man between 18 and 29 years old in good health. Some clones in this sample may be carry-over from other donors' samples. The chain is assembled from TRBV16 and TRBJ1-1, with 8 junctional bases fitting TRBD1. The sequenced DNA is TGTGCCAGCAGTCGGCAGGGGGCCGGCACTGAAGCTTTCTTT. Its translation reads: CASSRQGAGTEAFF. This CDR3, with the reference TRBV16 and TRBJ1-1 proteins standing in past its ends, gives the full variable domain GEEVAQTPKHLVRGEGQKAKLYCAPIKGHSYVFWYQQVLKNEFKFLISFQNENVFDETGMPKERFSAKCLPNSPCSLEIQATKLEDSAVYFCASSRQGAGTEAFFGQGTRLTVV.